These T cell receptor beta chains were read from a single sample in a study of blood T cell repertoires in COVID-19. Produced via immunoSEQ multiplex PCR; TCRdb's table is partial and in-frame only. The data contain about 200,000 clones, 87% of them seen just once; the ten biggest clones take up 1.5% to 2%. The sequenced sample was peripheral blood. Receptors originate from a middle-aged man with active or convalescent COVID-19. Each CDR3 is given with its conserved first and last residue. The order of the fields is V gene, J gene, clone size, D gene, CDR3 DNA, CDR3 protein. A D gene is named only where the DNA matches it firmly. The listing skips clone size in some rows; elsewhere it reads once, few, many or a size class.

V gene: TRBV28; J gene: TRBJ1-1; clone size: .; D gene: TRBD1; CDR3 DNA: TGTGCCAGCAGTTCAGATGGGACAGCGAACACTGAAGCTTTCTTT; CDR3 protein: CASSSDGTANTEAFF
V gene: TRBV7-9; J gene: TRBJ2-1; clone size: .; D gene: TRBD2; CDR3 DNA: TGTGCCAGCAGCTCGACTAGCGGAGAGCAGTTCTTC; CDR3 protein: CASSSTSGEQFF
V gene: TRBV28; J gene: TRBJ1-3; clone size: .; D gene: .; CDR3 DNA: TGTGCCAGCAGTAGGACAGATTATCCCTCTGGAAACACCATATATTTT; CDR3 protein: CASSRTDYPSGNTIYF
V gene: TRBV5-4; J gene: TRBJ1-1; clone size: .; D gene: .; CDR3 DNA: TGTGCCAGCAGTCCCGCGCGCTCGGGGGAGTCTGAAGCTTTCTTT; CDR3 protein: CASSPARSGESEAFF
V gene: TRBV27; J gene: TRBJ2-2; clone size: .; D gene: .; CDR3 DNA: TGTGCCAGCAGGGTACAGGGAGCTTTAGGGGGGGTGTCCGGGGAGCTGTTTTTT; CDR3 protein: CASRVQGALGGVSGELFF
V gene: TRBV2; J gene: TRBJ2-2; clone size: .; D gene: TRBD2; CDR3 DNA: TGTGCCAGCAGGGGGGAGGGAAACGCCGGGGAGCTGTTTTTT; CDR3 protein: CASRGEGNAGELFF
V gene: TRBV7-9; J gene: TRBJ1-1; clone size: .; D gene: .; CDR3 DNA: TGTGCCAGCAGCTTAGGCACATACATGAACACTGAAGCTTTCTTT; CDR3 protein: CASSLGTYMNTEAFF
V gene: TRBV7-9; J gene: TRBJ2-3; clone size: few; D gene: .; CDR3 DNA: TGTGCCAGCAGCTTAGAGCCCCACAGGGGCACAGATACGCAGTATTTT; CDR3 protein: CASSLEPHRGTDTQYF
V gene: TRBV30; J gene: TRBJ2-7; clone size: once; D gene: TRBD2; CDR3 DNA: TGTGCCTGGAGTGTACTGGGGGGGGTCTACGAGCAGTACTTC; CDR3 protein: CAWSVLGGVYEQYF
V gene: TRBV7-3; J gene: TRBJ2-1; clone size: .; D gene: TRBD1; CDR3 DNA: TGTGCCAGCAGCATCTCGACAGGGCAATACAATGAGCAGTTCTTC; CDR3 protein: CASSISTGQYNEQFF
V gene: TRBV18; J gene: TRBJ2-6; clone size: .; D gene: .; CDR3 DNA: TGTGCCAGCTCACCCCCTTGGGGAGGCTCTGGGGCCAACGTCCTGACTTTC; CDR3 protein: CASSPPWGGSGANVLTF
V gene: TRBV11-2; J gene: TRBJ1-1; clone size: .; D gene: .; CDR3 DNA: TGTGCCAGCAGCCTGGGCCCGAACACTGAAGCTTTCTTT; CDR3 protein: CASSLGPNTEAFF
V gene: TRBV5-6; J gene: TRBJ1-2; clone size: .; D gene: .; CDR3 DNA: TGTGCCAGCAGCTTTTCGACGGAGTTATATGGCTACACCTTC; CDR3 protein: CASSFSTELYGYTF
V gene: TRBV11-2; J gene: TRBJ1-2; clone size: .; D gene: TRBD1; CDR3 DNA: TGTGCCAGCAGCCCAGTCAGGGGGTCGGACTATGGCTACACCTTC; CDR3 protein: CASSPVRGSDYGYTF
V gene: TRBV30; J gene: TRBJ2-1; clone size: .; D gene: .; CDR3 DNA: TGTGCCTGGAGTCTAACAGGGAACTACAATGAGCAGTTCTTC; CDR3 protein: CAWSLTGNYNEQFF
V gene: TRBV19; J gene: TRBJ1-5; clone size: .; D gene: TRBD1; CDR3 DNA: TGTGCCAGTAGTACCAGCTGGACAGGGTTTCAGCCCCAGCATTTT; CDR3 protein: CASSTSWTGFQPQHF
V gene: TRBV2; J gene: TRBJ1-5; clone size: .; D gene: TRBD1; CDR3 DNA: TGTGCCACCCAACAGGGGGCGAGGCAGCCCCAGCATTTT; CDR3 protein: CATQQGARQPQHF
V gene: TRBV28; J gene: TRBJ1-2; clone size: .; D gene: TRBD1; CDR3 DNA: TGTGCCAGCAGTCCTATCCAGGGGGAGGGCTACACCTTC; CDR3 protein: CASSPIQGEGYTF
V gene: TRBV6-1; J gene: TRBJ2-5; clone size: .; D gene: .; CDR3 DNA: TGTGCCAGCAGTGAGCCCCCGGGACACCTAGAGACCCAGTACTTC; CDR3 protein: CASSEPPGHLETQYF
V gene: TRBV5-1; J gene: TRBJ1-1; clone size: .; D gene: .; CDR3 DNA: TGCGCCAGCAGCTCACAGGGTGGAACTGAAGCTTTCTTT; CDR3 protein: CASSSQGGTEAFF
V gene: TRBV3-1/TRBV3-2; J gene: TRBJ2-3; clone size: .; D gene: TRBD2; CDR3 DNA: TGTGCCAGCAGCCAAGAGGCGGGGGCAGATACGCAGTATTTT; CDR3 protein: CASSQEAGADTQYF
V gene: TRBV11-2; J gene: TRBJ2-5; clone size: .; D gene: TRBD2; CDR3 DNA: TGTGCCAGCAGCCTCATAGCGGGGAAAGAGACCCAGTACTTC; CDR3 protein: CASSLIAGKETQYF
V gene: TRBV27; J gene: TRBJ1-2; clone size: .; D gene: .; CDR3 DNA: TGTGCCAGCAGCCAACAGGTTAACTATGGCTACACCTTC; CDR3 protein: CASSQQVNYGYTF
V gene: TRBV4-1; J gene: TRBJ2-3; clone size: .; D gene: TRBD2; CDR3 DNA: TGCGCCAGCAGCCAAAGGGCCCCTTTACTAGCGGAGAGGGTGGATACGCAGTATTTT; CDR3 protein: CASSQRAPLLAERVDTQYF
V gene: TRBV3-1/TRBV3-2; J gene: TRBJ1-2; clone size: .; D gene: .; CDR3 DNA: TGTGCCAGCAGCCATGACAGCTACTATGGCTACACCTTC; CDR3 protein: CASSHDSYYGYTF
V gene: TRBV2; J gene: TRBJ1-2; clone size: .; D gene: TRBD1; CDR3 DNA: TGTGCCAGCCGGGACAGGGGGCGGAGTGGCTACACCTTC; CDR3 protein: CASRDRGRSGYTF
V gene: TRBV28; J gene: TRBJ1-2; clone size: .; D gene: TRBD1; CDR3 DNA: TGTGCCAGCAGTGTGGGACAGGACCTCATTGATGGCTACACCTTC; CDR3 protein: CASSVGQDLIDGYTF
V gene: TRBV19; J gene: TRBJ1-3; clone size: .; D gene: TRBD1; CDR3 DNA: TGTGCCAGTAGGCCTGGGACAGGGGGAAACACCATATATTTT; CDR3 protein: CASRPGTGGNTIYF
V gene: TRBV3-1/TRBV3-2; J gene: TRBJ2-7; clone size: .; D gene: .; CDR3 DNA: TGTGCCAGCAGCCAGACCTCACGACTCCCCGAGCAGTACTTC; CDR3 protein: CASSQTSRLPEQYF
V gene: TRBV30; J gene: TRBJ2-7; clone size: .; D gene: .; CDR3 DNA: TGTGCCTGGAGTACCCCTCGCGGAGAGCAGTACTTC; CDR3 protein: CAWSTPRGEQYF
V gene: TRBV11-2; J gene: TRBJ1-1; clone size: few; D gene: .; CDR3 DNA: TGTGCCAGCAGCTTAGAGGGCCCATTGAACACTGAAGCTTTCTTT; CDR3 protein: CASSLEGPLNTEAFF
V gene: TRBV28; J gene: TRBJ1-1; clone size: once; D gene: .; CDR3 DNA: TGTGCCAGCAGTCTGGGGGGGAAGTTAGCTTTCTTT; CDR3 protein: CASSLGGKLAFF
V gene: TRBV6-5; J gene: TRBJ1-1; clone size: once; D gene: .; CDR3 DNA: TGTGCCAGCAGGCCTAAGGGGCGCGACACTGAAGCTTTCTTT; CDR3 protein: CASRPKGRDTEAFF
V gene: TRBV9; J gene: TRBJ2-7; clone size: .; D gene: TRBD1; CDR3 DNA: TGTGCCAGCAGCCGTGACAGGGTAGATGGCGAGCAGTACTTC; CDR3 protein: CASSRDRVDGEQYF
V gene: TRBV5-1; J gene: TRBJ1-1; clone size: .; D gene: TRBD1; CDR3 DNA: TGCGCCAGCAGCTTGGAGAACAGGGGAGAAACTGAAGCTTTCTTT; CDR3 protein: CASSLENRGETEAFF
V gene: TRBV6-6; J gene: TRBJ1-5; clone size: .; D gene: .; CDR3 DNA: TGTGCCAGCAAGGAGCGGTATAGCAATCAGCCCCAGCATTTT; CDR3 protein: CASKERYSNQPQHF
V gene: TRBV28; J gene: TRBJ1-3; clone size: .; D gene: .; CDR3 DNA: TGTGCCAGCAGGGAGACAGGATCTGGAAACACCATATATTTT; CDR3 protein: CASRETGSGNTIYF
V gene: TRBV5-6; J gene: TRBJ2-3; clone size: .; D gene: .; CDR3 DNA: TGTGCCAGCAGCTTTCAGGGATCAGATACGCAGTATTTT; CDR3 protein: CASSFQGSDTQYF
V gene: TRBV11-2; J gene: TRBJ2-1; clone size: .; D gene: TRBD1; CDR3 DNA: TGTGCCAGCAGCCCCTCGGGACAGGGGAGCGATGAGCAGTTCTTC; CDR3 protein: CASSPSGQGSDEQFF
V gene: TRBV7-2; J gene: TRBJ1-2; clone size: .; D gene: .; CDR3 DNA: TGTGCCAGCAGCCCCTCAGGGGAGGGCTACACCTTC; CDR3 protein: CASSPSGEGYTF
V gene: TRBV6-1; J gene: TRBJ1-4; clone size: .; D gene: .; CDR3 DNA: TGTGCCAGCAGTGTAAACAGGGTCGTGGTTGGAACTAATGAAAAACTGTTTTTT; CDR3 protein: CASSVNRVVVGTNEKLFF
V gene: TRBV7-3; J gene: TRBJ1-1; clone size: .; D gene: TRBD1; CDR3 DNA: TGTGCCAGCAGCCTACAGGGGACCTCCACGAACACTGAAGCTTTCTTT; CDR3 protein: CASSLQGTSTNTEAFF
V gene: TRBV5-6; J gene: TRBJ2-7; clone size: .; D gene: TRBD1; CDR3 DNA: TGTGCCAGCAGCCGACCCGACAGGGACGAGCAGTACTTC; CDR3 protein: CASSRPDRDEQYF
V gene: TRBV10-3; J gene: TRBJ2-5; clone size: .; D gene: .; CDR3 DNA: TGTGCCATCAGTGAGTCGGGGAGGTACCAAGAGACCCAGTACTTC; CDR3 protein: CAISESGRYQETQYF
V gene: TRBV27; J gene: TRBJ2-2; clone size: .; D gene: TRBD1; CDR3 DNA: TGTGCCAGCCTTGCCCGGGCACCGATATCGGACAGGGAGAACACCGGGGAGCTGTTTTTT; CDR3 protein: CASLARAPISDRENTGELFF
V gene: TRBV6-5; J gene: TRBJ2-7; clone size: .; D gene: TRBD1; CDR3 DNA: TGTGCCAGCAGACGGGACAGGGGTTCGGGTGAGCAGTACTTC; CDR3 protein: CASRRDRGSGEQYF
V gene: TRBV7-8; J gene: TRBJ2-1; clone size: .; D gene: .; CDR3 DNA: TGTGCCAGCAGCTACAGGGTTTACAATGAGCAGTTCTTC; CDR3 protein: CASSYRVYNEQFF
V gene: TRBV19; J gene: TRBJ1-1; clone size: .; D gene: TRBD1; CDR3 DNA: TGTGCCAGTAGTATGGTGTGGGACAGGGAGGAGGGGACTGAAGCTTTCTTT; CDR3 protein: CASSMVWDREEGTEAFF
V gene: TRBV30; J gene: TRBJ2-6; clone size: .; D gene: TRBD1; CDR3 DNA: TGTGCCTGGAACAGGGGTTCTGGGGCCAACGTCCTGACTTTC; CDR3 protein: CAWNRGSGANVLTF
V gene: TRBV7-9; J gene: TRBJ1-2; clone size: .; D gene: .; CDR3 DNA: TGTGCCAGCAGCCCCGGAGGCTATGGCTACACCTTC; CDR3 protein: CASSPGGYGYTF
V gene: TRBV5-1; J gene: TRBJ1-3; clone size: .; D gene: .; CDR3 DNA: TGCGCCAGCAGCTTGGGAGAGAGCTCTGGAAACACCATATATTTT; CDR3 protein: CASSLGESSGNTIYF
V gene: TRBV4-1; J gene: TRBJ1-3; clone size: .; D gene: .; CDR3 DNA: TGCGCCAGCAGCCAGGAGAGCTCTGGAAACACCATATATTTT; CDR3 protein: CASSQESSGNTIYF
V gene: TRBV3-1/TRBV3-2; J gene: TRBJ1-3; clone size: few; D gene: .; CDR3 DNA: TGTGCCAGCAGCCCGGCCGGCGGGGCTGGAAACACCATATATTTT; CDR3 protein: CASSPAGGAGNTIYF
V gene: TRBV7-9; J gene: TRBJ2-5; clone size: few; D gene: TRBD2; CDR3 DNA: TGTGCCAGCAGCTTACGCGGGAGGTACCAAAGCGAGACCCAGTACTTC; CDR3 protein: CASSLRGRYQSETQYF
V gene: TRBV7-3; J gene: TRBJ2-2; clone size: few; D gene: .; CDR3 DNA: TGTGCCAGCAGCTTTTCCCACGGGGAGCTGTTTTTT; CDR3 protein: CASSFSHGELFF
V gene: TRBV2; J gene: TRBJ2-2; clone size: .; D gene: TRBD2; CDR3 DNA: TGTGCCAGCAGTCCTCGGATAGCGGGGTTCGCGAACACCGGGGAGCTGTTTTTT; CDR3 protein: CASSPRIAGFANTGELFF
V gene: TRBV24-1; J gene: TRBJ1-6; clone size: .; D gene: .; CDR3 DNA: TGTGCCACCAGTGATTTAAGGTTTTGGAGACAGAGGAATTCACCCCTCCACTTT; CDR3 protein: CATSDLRFWRQRNSPLHF
V gene: TRBV21-1; J gene: TRBJ2-2; clone size: .; D gene: .; CDR3 DNA: TGTGCCAGACGACTAGCGGAACCCGGGGAGCTGTTTTTT; CDR3 protein: CARRLAEPGELFF
V gene: TRBV3-1/TRBV3-2; J gene: TRBJ1-6; clone size: .; D gene: TRBD1; CDR3 DNA: TGTGCCAGCAGCGCCCGGGACAGGGGCCCCTCACCCCTCCACTTT; CDR3 protein: CASSARDRGPSPLHF
V gene: TRBV4-1; J gene: TRBJ2-7; clone size: once; D gene: .; CDR3 DNA: TGCGCCAGCAGCCAAGAACACAGGGTCAAGGTCTACGAGCAGTACTTC; CDR3 protein: CASSQEHRVKVYEQYF